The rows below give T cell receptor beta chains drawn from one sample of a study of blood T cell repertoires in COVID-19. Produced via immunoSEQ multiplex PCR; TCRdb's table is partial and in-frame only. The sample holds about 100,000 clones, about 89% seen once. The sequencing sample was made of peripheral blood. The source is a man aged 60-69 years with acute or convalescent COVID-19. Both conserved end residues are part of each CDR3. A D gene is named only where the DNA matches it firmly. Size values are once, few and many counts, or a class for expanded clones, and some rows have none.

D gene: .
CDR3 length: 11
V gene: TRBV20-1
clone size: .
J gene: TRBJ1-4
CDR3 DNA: TGCAGTGCCCCCTATAATGAAAAACTGTTTTTT
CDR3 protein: CSAPYNEKLFF

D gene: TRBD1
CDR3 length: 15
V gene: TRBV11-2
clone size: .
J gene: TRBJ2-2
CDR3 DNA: TGTGCCAGCAGCTTTAACAGGGGCGGCACCGGGGAGCTGTTTTTT
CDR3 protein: CASSFNRGGTGELFF

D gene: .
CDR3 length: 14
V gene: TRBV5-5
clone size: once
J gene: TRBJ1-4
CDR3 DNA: TGTGCCAGCAGCTTGTTCACAGGGAATGAAAAACTGTTTTTT
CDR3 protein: CASSLFTGNEKLFF

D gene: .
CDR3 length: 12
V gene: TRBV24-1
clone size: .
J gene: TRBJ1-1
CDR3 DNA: TGTGCCACCAGTGATTTTGCAGGGAGGGCTTTCTTT
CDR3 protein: CATSDFAGRAFF

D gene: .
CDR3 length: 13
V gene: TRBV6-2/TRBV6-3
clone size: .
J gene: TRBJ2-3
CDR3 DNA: TGTGCCAGCAGTTACGGCCACACAGATACGCAGTATTTT
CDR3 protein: CASSYGHTDTQYF

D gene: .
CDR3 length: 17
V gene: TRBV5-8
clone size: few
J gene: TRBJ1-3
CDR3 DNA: TGTGCCAGCAGTTACGGCCTGGAGGGGTGGTCTGGAAACACCATATATTTT
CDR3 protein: CASSYGLEGWSGNTIYF

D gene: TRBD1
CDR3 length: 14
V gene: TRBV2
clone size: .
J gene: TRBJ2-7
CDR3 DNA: TGTGCCAGCAGTGGGGGGACAGGGGTCTACGAGCAGTACTTC
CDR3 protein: CASSGGTGVYEQYF

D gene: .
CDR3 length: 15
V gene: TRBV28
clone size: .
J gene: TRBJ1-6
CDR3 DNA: TGTGCCAGCAGCCGGGAGGCTCCGGGTAATTCACCCCTCCACTTT
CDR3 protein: CASSREAPGNSPLHF

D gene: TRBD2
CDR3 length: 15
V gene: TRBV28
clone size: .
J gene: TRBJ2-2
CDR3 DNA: TGTGCCAGCAGCCCTAGCGGGAGCGACACCGGGGAGCTGTTTTTT
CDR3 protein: CASSPSGSDTGELFF

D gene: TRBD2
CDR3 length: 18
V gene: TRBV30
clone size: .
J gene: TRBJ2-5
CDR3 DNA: TGTGCCTGGAGCCGCCTCCGGACTAGCGGGATAGGGGGAGAGACCCAGTACTTC
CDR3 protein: CAWSRLRTSGIGGETQYF

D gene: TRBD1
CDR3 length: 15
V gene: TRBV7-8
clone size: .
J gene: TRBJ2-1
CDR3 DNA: TGTGCCAGCAGCTCAGGGACAGGGGGCTACAATGAGCAGTTCTTC
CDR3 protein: CASSSGTGGYNEQFF

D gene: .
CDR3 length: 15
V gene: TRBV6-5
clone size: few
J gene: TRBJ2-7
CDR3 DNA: TGTGCCAGCAGTTATAGTCCCGCTAGATACGACGAGCAGTACTTC
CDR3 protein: CASSYSPARYDEQYF

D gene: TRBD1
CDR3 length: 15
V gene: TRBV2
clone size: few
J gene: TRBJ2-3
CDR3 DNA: TGTGCCAGCAGGGGACAGGGCTTGTCTTCAGATACGCAGTATTTT
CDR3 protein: CASRGQGLSSDTQYF

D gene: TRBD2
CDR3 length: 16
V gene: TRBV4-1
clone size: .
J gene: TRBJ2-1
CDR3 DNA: TGCGCCAGCAGCCAAGTACAGCTAGCGGGTCCCAATGAGCAGTTCTTC
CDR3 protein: CASSQVQLAGPNEQFF

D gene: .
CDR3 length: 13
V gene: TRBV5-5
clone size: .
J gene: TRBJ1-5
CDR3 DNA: TGTGCCAGCAGCTTGGACATGGATCAGCCCCAGCATTTT
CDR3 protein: CASSLDMDQPQHF

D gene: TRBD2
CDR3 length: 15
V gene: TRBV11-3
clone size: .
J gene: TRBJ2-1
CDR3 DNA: TGTGCCAGCAGCTTACTGGCGGGAGACAACCATGAGCAGTTCTTC
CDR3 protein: CASSLLAGDNHEQFF

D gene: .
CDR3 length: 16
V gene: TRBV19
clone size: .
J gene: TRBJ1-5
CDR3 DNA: TGTGCCAGTAGTATATGGGGCAGCGTACTCAATCAGCCCCAGCATTTT
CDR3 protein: CASSIWGSVLNQPQHF

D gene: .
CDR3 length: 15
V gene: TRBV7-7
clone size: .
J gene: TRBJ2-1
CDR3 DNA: TGTGCTAGCAGCTTGACGGCTAGCTCCTACAATGAGCAGTTCTTC
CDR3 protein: CASSLTASSYNEQFF

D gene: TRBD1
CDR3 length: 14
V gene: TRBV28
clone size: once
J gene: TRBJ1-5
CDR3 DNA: TGTGCCAGCAGCCGGGACAGGGGAGGTCAGCCCCAGCATTTT
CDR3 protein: CASSRDRGGQPQHF

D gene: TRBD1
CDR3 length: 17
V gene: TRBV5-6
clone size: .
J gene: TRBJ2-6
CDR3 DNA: TGTGCCAGCAGCTTGAGGACAGGGGCCTCAGGGGCCAACGTCCTGACTTTC
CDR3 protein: CASSLRTGASGANVLTF

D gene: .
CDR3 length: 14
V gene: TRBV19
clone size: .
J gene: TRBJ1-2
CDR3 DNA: TGTGCCAGTAGTATGATCCTAGCTAACTATGGCTACACCTTC
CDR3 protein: CASSMILANYGYTF

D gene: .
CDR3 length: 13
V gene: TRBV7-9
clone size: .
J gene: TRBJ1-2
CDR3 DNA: TGTGCCAGCAGCTTAGGACAAGACTATGGCTACACCTTC
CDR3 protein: CASSLGQDYGYTF

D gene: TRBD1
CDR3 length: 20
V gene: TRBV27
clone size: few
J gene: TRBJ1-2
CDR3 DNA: TGTGCCAGCAGTTCCCGAGATACACAGGGGGTGACCAGGACTAACTATGGCTACACCTTC
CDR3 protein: CASSSRDTQGVTRTNYGYTF

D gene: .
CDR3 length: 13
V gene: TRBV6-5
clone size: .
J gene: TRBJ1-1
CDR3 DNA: TGTGCCAGCAGCAACTCAGGGAACACTGAAGCTTTCTTT
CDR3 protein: CASSNSGNTEAFF

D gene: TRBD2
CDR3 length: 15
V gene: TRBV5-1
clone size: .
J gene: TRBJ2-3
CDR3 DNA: TGCGCCAGCAGCCTCAGCGGGAGGTCCACAGATACGCAGTATTTT
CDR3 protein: CASSLSGRSTDTQYF

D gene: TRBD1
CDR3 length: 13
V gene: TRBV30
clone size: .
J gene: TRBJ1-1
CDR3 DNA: TGTGCCTACCACAGGGGCTTGAACACTGAAGCTTTCTTT
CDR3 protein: CAYHRGLNTEAFF

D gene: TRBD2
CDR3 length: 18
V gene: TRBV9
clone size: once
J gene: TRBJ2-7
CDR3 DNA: TGTGCCAGCAGCGTAGAAGGACTAGCGGGAGTAACAGAGGACGAGCAGTACTTC
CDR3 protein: CASSVEGLAGVTEDEQYF